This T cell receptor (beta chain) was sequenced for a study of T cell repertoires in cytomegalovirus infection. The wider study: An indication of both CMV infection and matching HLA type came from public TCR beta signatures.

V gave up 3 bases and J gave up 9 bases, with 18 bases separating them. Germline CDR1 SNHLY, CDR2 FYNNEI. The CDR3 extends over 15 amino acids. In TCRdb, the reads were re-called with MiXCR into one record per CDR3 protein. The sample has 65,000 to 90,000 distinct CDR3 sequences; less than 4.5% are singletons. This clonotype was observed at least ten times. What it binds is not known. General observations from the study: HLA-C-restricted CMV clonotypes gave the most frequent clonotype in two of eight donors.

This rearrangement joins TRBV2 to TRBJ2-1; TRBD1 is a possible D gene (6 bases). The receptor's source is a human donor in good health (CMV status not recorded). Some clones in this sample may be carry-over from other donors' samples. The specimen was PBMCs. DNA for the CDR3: TGTGCCAGCAGTGAGAGCCCGGACAGTTGGGGTGAGCAGTTCTTC. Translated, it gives CASSESPDSWGEQFF.